A single sample gave rise to the 23 T cell receptor beta chains below, sequenced in a study of cytotoxic CD8 clonotypes in ibrutinib-treated CLL. The repertoire was sequenced with immunoSEQ multiplex PCR; TCRdb's copy has only in-frame clones and lacks some. The sample has roughly 15,000 clones, approximately 80% seen once; the top ten hold about 18%. The source material was PBMCs, sampled before ibrutinib treatment. The source of these receptors is a human donor with chronic lymphocytic leukemia.

The chain employs TRBV28 and TRBJ1-4, with unresolved D. The germline V gene has CDR1 MDHEN and CDR2 SYDVKM. Trimming removed 6 bases at V and 0 bases at J, with 8 bases between. The length of the CDR3 is 14 residues. The CDR3 nucleotides are TGTGCCAGCAGCGGGAGTGCAACTAATGAAAAACTGTTTTTT. This translates into CASSGSATNEKLFF.

The rearrangement uses TRBV5-8 and TRBJ1-1, with 7 bases identical to TRBD1. The CDR3 spans 15 residues. The germline V gene has CDR1 SGHTS and CDR2 YDEGEE. Germline trimming cut 5 bases from V and 0 bases from J; bases unmatched to any gene: 7. CDR3 nucleotides: TGTGCCAGCAGTCTGCAGGGGGTCTTGAACACTGAAGCTTTCTTT. It yields the protein CASSLQGVLNTEAFF.

This chain connects TRBV18 to TRBJ1-1; no definite D call. CDR3 length: 13 amino acids. Deletions cut 3 bases from V and 3 bases from J, with 8 bases between. Germline-derived CDR1 and CDR2 are KGHSH and LQKENI. CDR3 in amino acids: CASSPLADTEAFF. The CDR3 DNA is TGTGCCAGCTCACCGTTGGCAGACACTGAAGCTTTCTTT.

The chain carries TRBV9 and TRBJ1-2; D gene unclear. Trimming stripped 3 bases from V and 6 bases from J, with 9 bases between. The germline gives CDR1 SGDLS, CDR2 YYNGEE. CDR3 length equals 12 residues. CDR3 sequence (DNA): TGTGCCAGCAGCGACCGGGCTGATGGCTACACCTTC. The encoded protein is CASSDRADGYTF.

The DNA for the CDR3 is TGTGCCAGCAGCTTCATAACCACAGATACGCAGTATTTT. It encodes CASSFITTDTQYF. The chain carries TRBV7-2 and TRBJ2-3, with unresolved D. Germline V gives CDR1 SGHTA, CDR2 FQGNSA. This CDR3 is built from 13 residues. V lost 3 bases and J lost 2, with 6 bases in between.

The chain couples TRBV29-1 to TRBJ1-2; no definite D call. Germline V gene lookup returns CDR1 SQVTM and CDR2 ANQGSEA. The length of the CDR3 is 12 residues. The V end lost 0 bases, the J end lost 7 bases, and 9 bases lay between the germline ends. In DNA form, the CDR3 reads TGCAGCGTTGAAGATCAATCCGTTGGCTACACCTTC. Amino acid sequence: CSVEDQSVGYTF.

This clone was observed once. The CDR3 reads CASSTASGSGQETQYF. As DNA, the CDR3 is TGCGCCAGCAGCACAGCTAGCGGGAGTGGACAAGAGACCCAGTACTTC. V is TRBV5-1 and J is TRBJ2-5, with TRBD2 identical over 10 bases. CDR1 SGHRS and CDR2 YFSETQ come from the germline V gene. Losses at the gene ends were 4 bases for V and 2 bases for J; bases not matched to a gene: 8. The CDR3 length is 16 residues.

This clone has a single count. The chain is built from TRBV5-6 and TRBJ2-1; a possible D gene is TRBD2 (6 bases). Trimming stripped 3 bases from V and 6 bases from J, with 16 bases between. CDR1 is SGHDT and CDR2 is YYEEEE in the germline V gene. The CDR3 has 15 amino acids. CDR3 coding DNA: TGTGCCAGCAGCTCTGGGGGACTCCCGGGCAATGAGCAGTTCTTC. It specifies CASSSGGLPGNEQFF.

The chain uses TRBV27 and TRBJ2-3, with 11 bases aligning to TRBD2. Per germline, CDR1 MNHEY and CDR2 SMNVEV (reference sequence). The CDR3 sequence is 17 residues long. Trimming removed 0 bases from V and 6 bases from J; junction bases left unmatched: 8. This CDR3 is CASSLSGTSGSRDTQYF. The CDR3 coding sequence is TGTGCCAGCAGTTTATCGGGTACTAGCGGGAGTAGGGATACGCAGTATTTT.

The chain employs TRBV4-3 and TRBJ2-5, with a weak D call TRBD1 (5 bases). Germline-derived CDR1 and CDR2 are LGHNA and YSLEER. The CDR3 is 13 residues long. With 0 bases removed from V and 3 bases from J, the gap between germline ends came to 5 bases. The CDR3 sequence: CASSQDREETQYF. CDR3 coding DNA: TGCGCCAGCAGCCAAGACAGGGAAGAGACCCAGTACTTC.

The V call is TRBV6-1, the J call TRBJ2-7; 13 nucleotides agree with TRBD2. Germline CDR1 reads MNHNS; CDR2 reads SASEGT. V shed 3 bases and J 4 bases; nucleotides not matched to a gene: 15. The CDR3 runs to 19 residues. Here the CDR3 DNA reads TGTGCCAGCAGTGACATACTCGGGACTAGCGGGACTGTGGTTTACGAGCAGTACTTC. This sequence encodes CASSDILGTSGTVVYEQYF.

The chain links TRBV11-2 to TRBJ1-5; 11 bases are a match to TRBD1. CDR3 length equals 15 residues. Per germline, CDR1 SGHAT and CDR2 FQNNGV. V was clipped by 5 bases and J by 6 bases; unmatched bases: 6. The CDR3 DNA reads TGTGCCAGCAGCCCCTCAGGGACAGGGGGTCAGCCCCAGCATTTT. Encoded protein: CASSPSGTGGQPQHF.

The CDR3, as DNA: TGTGCCAGCAGTGAAGTCACCCGGGACTATGGCTACACCTTC. This encodes CASSEVTRDYGYTF. The chain joins TRBV2 to TRBJ1-2, with D uncertain. The germline V gene has CDR1 SNHLY and CDR2 FYNNEI. Trimming removed 1 base at V and 3 bases at J, with 9 bases between. The CDR3 loop spans 14 amino acids.

The chain joins TRBV5-1 to TRBJ1-1; D may be TRBD1 (6 bases). With 0 bases removed from V and 10 bases from J, the gap between germline ends came to 13 bases. The CDR3 extends over 13 amino acids. Germline CDR1 and CDR2: SGHRS and YFSETQ. CDR3 DNA sequence: TGCGCCAGCAGCTTGGTAGGGGGTGTTGGAGCTTTCTTT. Its protein is CASSLVGGVGAFF.

The chain links TRBV7-9 to TRBJ2-1, with 11 bases identical to TRBD2. CDR1 and CDR2 (germline): SEHNR, FQNEAQ (reference sequence). J was trimmed by 4 bases and V by 5 bases; bases with no gene match: 4. The CDR3 length is 15 residues. The CDR3 DNA reads TGTGCCAGCAGCCCTCTAGCGGGAGGATACAATGAGCAGTTCTTC. This sequence encodes CASSPLAGGYNEQFF.

The rearrangement joins TRBV5-1 to TRBJ1-4, with 9 bases that match TRBD1. The germline gives CDR1 SGHRS, CDR2 YFSETQ. V was pared by 0 bases and J by 9 bases, with 12 bases of the junction left unmatched. The CDR3 covers 17 residues. Here the CDR3 DNA reads TGCGCCAGCAGCTTGGGAGGGACAGGGACAGGAATGAAAAAACTGTTTTTT. Its protein is CASSLGGTGTGMKKLFF.

The gene calls are TRBV27 and TRBJ1-2; 11 nucleotides agree with TRBD1. Germline loops: CDR1 MNHEY, CDR2 SMNVEV (reference sequence). The CDR3 has 15 amino acids. The ends lost 0 bases at V and 12 bases at J; junction bases unmatched: 9. DNA of the CDR3: TGTGCCAGCAGTTTATCGCCTTCGGGACAGGGGGAACACACCTTC. Protein: CASSLSPSGQGEHTF.

The chain recombines TRBV7-9 with TRBJ2-7; no definite D call. The length of the CDR3 is 13 residues. The germline gives CDR1 SEHNR, CDR2 FQNEAQ (reference sequence). Trimming took 8 bases from V and 8 from J, leaving 19 bases between them. CDR3 region: CASVSSTPFQQYF. The CDR3 DNA reads as TGTGCCAGCGTCTCCAGTACGCCTTTTCAGCAGTACTTC. Together with reference TRBV7-9 and TRBJ2-7, the CDR3 gives the full variable domain: DTGVSQNPRHKITKRGQNVTFRCDPISEHNRLYWYRQTLGQGPEFLTYFQNEAQLEKSRLLSDRFSAERPKGSFSTLEIQRTEQGDSAMYLCASVSSTPFQQYFGPGTRLTVT.

The V call is TRBV28, the J call TRBJ2-5; TRBD1 might be the D (5 bases). The length of the CDR3 is 15 residues. CDR1 and CDR2 from the germline V gene are MDHEN and SYDVKM. Between the trimmed V and J ends, which lost 7 bases and 4 bases, there was a span of 19 bases. CDR3 nucleotides: TGTGCCAGCACCCCTTTCGCGCAGGGTGCAGAGACCCAGTACTTC. Its protein is CASTPFAQGAETQYF.

The chain recombines TRBV7-2 with TRBJ1-1, with TRBD1 matching 10 bases. CDR3 length: 15 residues. The germline V gene encodes CDR1 SGHTA and CDR2 FQGNSA. V lost 5 bases to trimming and J lost 6 bases; unmatched junction nucleotides: 9. CDR3 in amino acids: CASSPRADRGSEAFF. The CDR3 DNA reads as TGTGCCAGCAGCCCCCGGGCGGACAGGGGGTCTGAAGCTTTCTTT. Drawing the rest from reference TRBV7-2 and TRBJ1-1, the complete variable domain is GAGVSQSPSNKVTEKGKDVELRCDPISGHTALYWYRQSLGQGLEFLIYFQGNSAPDKSGLPSDRFSAERTGGSVSTLTIQRTQQEDSAVYLCASSPRADRGSEAFFGQGTRLTVV.

This clone appeared a few times. The rearrangement links TRBV13 to TRBJ1-5; D gene uncertain. CDR3 size: 17 residues. The ends were cut back, 0 bases at V and 2 bases at J, with 14 bases in the middle. Germline V gene lookup returns CDR1 PRHDT and CDR2 FYEKMQ (reference sequence). Here the CDR3 reads CASSLGLRGGGNQPQHF. In DNA form, the CDR3 reads TGTGCCAGCAGCTTAGGTCTTCGGGGTGGTGGCAATCAGCCCCAGCATTTT.

This sequence joins TRBV2 and TRBJ2-7, with 11 bases aligning to TRBD2. J lost 4 bases, V lost 6 bases, and 5 bases had no gene match. This CDR3 comprises 14 residues. Germline values: CDR1 SNHLY, CDR2 FYNNEI. The CDR3 coding sequence is TGTGCCAGCAGCGCCACTAGCGGGGGTTACGAGCAGTACTTC. It encodes CASSATSGGYEQYF.

The chain uses TRBV2 and TRBJ2-1, with a possible D match to TRBD2 (6 bases). From germline, CDR1 is SNHLY and CDR2 FYNNEI. This CDR3 comprises 14 residues. Trimming removed 4 bases at V and 1 base at J, with 8 bases between. The CDR3 nucleotides read TGTGCCAGCAGTGCACTAGCATCCTACAATGAGCAGTTCTTC. Amino acids: CASSALASYNEQFF.